The entry below describes one T cell receptor (beta chain). The sample is drawn from a study of blood T cell repertoires in COVID-19. In the study overall: COVID-19 samples collected from the United States, Italy and Spain covered acute and convalescent phases. Sources were T cells, B-cell-depleted T cells, or PBMCs; the material itself was cDNA or gDNA.

The CDR3 totals 17 residues. The germline V gene has CDR1 LNHNV and CDR2 YYDKDF (reference sequence). The V and J ends lost 3 bases and 0 bases, in that order; junction bases with no gene match: 8. Authors' methods: Reference gene primer amplification gave nucleated cell count estimates. Some clones are missing from TCRdb's copy, which holds only in-frame ones; the method was immunoSEQ multiplex PCR. The DNA was the basis for D and trimming; V, J and clone size are from that table. The table has about 80,000 clones, about 80% seen once. The receptor was derived from a human donor in a cohort sampled during active COVID-19. J is TRBJ1-5 and V is TRBV15, with TRBD1 identical over 7 bases. The source material was peripheral blood. The CDR3, as DNA: TGTGCCACCAGCAGGCGTCAGGGGGTCCCTAGCAATCAGCCCCAGCATTTT. Its protein product is CATSRRQGVPSNQPQHF.